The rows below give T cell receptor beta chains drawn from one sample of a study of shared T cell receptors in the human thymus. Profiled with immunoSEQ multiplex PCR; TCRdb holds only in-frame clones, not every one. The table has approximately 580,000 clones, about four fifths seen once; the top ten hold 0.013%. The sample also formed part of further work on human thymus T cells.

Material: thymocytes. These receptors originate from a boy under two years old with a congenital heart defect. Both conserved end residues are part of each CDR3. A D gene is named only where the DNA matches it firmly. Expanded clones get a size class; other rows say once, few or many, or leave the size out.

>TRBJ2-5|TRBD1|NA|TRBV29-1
TGCAGCGTTGAAAGGGGCGACAGGGACCGGGCTCAAGAGACCCAGTACTTC
CSVERGDRDRAQETQYF
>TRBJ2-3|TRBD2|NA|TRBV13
TGTGCCAGCAGCTTAGAGGCTAGCGGGAGGGTCCTTGCCACAGATACGCAGTATTTT
CASSLEASGRVLATDTQYF
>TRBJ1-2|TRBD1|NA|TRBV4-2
TGTGCCAGCAGCCCCGCCCGGGACAGGGGGCTTGGCTACACCTTC
CASSPARDRGLGYTF
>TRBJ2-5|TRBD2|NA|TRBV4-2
TGTGCCAGCAGCCAAGATGGGGTAGCGGGAGATGGGGAGACCCAGTACTTC
CASSQDGVAGDGETQYF
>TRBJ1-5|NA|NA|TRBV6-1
TGTGCCAGCAGTGGAGGAGCGCCCCGCGGCAATCAGCCCCAGCATTTT
CASSGGAPRGNQPQHF
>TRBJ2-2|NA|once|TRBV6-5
TGTGCCAGCAGTTACGGGGGCACAGAGGACACCGGGGAGCTGTTTTTT
CASSYGGTEDTGELFF
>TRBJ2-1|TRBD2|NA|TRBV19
TGTGCCACCTCGACTAGCTTTTCCTACAATGAGCAGTTCTTC
CATSTSFSYNEQFF
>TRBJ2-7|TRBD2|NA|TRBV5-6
TGTGCCAGCAGCCACAAGCGGGACTCATCCTACGAGCAGTGCTTC
CASSHKRDSSYEQCF
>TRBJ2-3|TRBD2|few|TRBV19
TGTGCCAGTAGTCAAGGACTAGCGGGACCCACAGATACGCAGTATTTT
CASSQGLAGPTDTQYF
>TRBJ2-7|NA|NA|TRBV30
TGTGCCTGGAGTCTGGAGGTCTACGAGCAGTACTTC
CAWSLEVYEQYF
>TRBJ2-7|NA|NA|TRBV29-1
TGCAGCGTTGAGTTGGCGGGAAGGGCCTACGAGCAGTACTTC
CSVELAGRAYEQYF
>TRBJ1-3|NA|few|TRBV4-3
TGCGCCAGCAGCCATACAAGGGCAGGGGAAGGAAACACCATATATTTT
CASSHTRAGEGNTIYF
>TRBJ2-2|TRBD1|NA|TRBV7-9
TGTGCCAGCATCCTATCGGACAGGGAAGCCGGGGAGCTGTTTTTT
CASILSDREAGELFF
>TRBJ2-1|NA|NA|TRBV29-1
TGCAGCGTTGAAGATGGGGGGACGCAATCCTACAATGAGCAGTTCTTC
CSVEDGGTQSYNEQFF
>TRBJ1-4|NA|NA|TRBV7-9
TGTGCCAGCAGCCCGGCCGGGGGGATATCTGAAAAACTGTTTTTT
CASSPAGGISEKLFF
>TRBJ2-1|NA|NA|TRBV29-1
TGCAGCGTTGGGGGTGTATCGGCGGGGACTTTAGACAATGAGCAGTTCTTC
CSVGGVSAGTLDNEQFF
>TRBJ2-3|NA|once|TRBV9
TGTGCCAGCGCGGGGAAACGGGGGAGCGGAACAGATACGCAGTATTTT
CASAGKRGSGTDTQYF
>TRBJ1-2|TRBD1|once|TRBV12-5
TGTGCTAGTGGTTTGGCCAGACCGGGACAGACCCTCTATGGCTACACCTTC
CASGLARPGQTLYGYTF
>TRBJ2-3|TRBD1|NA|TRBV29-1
TGCAGCGTTGAAGATGTAGGACAGGGAAAGAATACGCAGTATTTT
CSVEDVGQGKNTQYF
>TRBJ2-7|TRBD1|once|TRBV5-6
TGTGCCAGCAGCACCGGACAGGGACCCTACGAGCAGTACTTC
CASSTGQGPYEQYF
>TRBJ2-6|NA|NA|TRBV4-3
TGCGCCAGCAGCCACCGGGTGGCAGGGCTCTCTGGGGCCAACGTCCTGACTTTC
CASSHRVAGLSGANVLTF
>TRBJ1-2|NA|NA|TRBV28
TGTGCCAGCAGCCCCGGGGGGGCCCGGAGCAAACTTAACTATGGCTACACCTTC
CASSPGGARSKLNYGYTF
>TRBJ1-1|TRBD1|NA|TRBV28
TGTGCCAGCAGTTCCCGACTGGACAGGGGGCCCATGAACACTGAAGCTTTCTTT
CASSSRLDRGPMNTEAFF
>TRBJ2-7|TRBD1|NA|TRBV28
TGTGCCAGCAGTCTCCGGGACAGTCAGTCGGAAGCCACCTACGAGCAGTACTTC
CASSLRDSQSEATYEQYF
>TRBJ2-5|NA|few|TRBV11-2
TGTGCCAGCAGCTCTGAGACAGCCCTGGGGACCCAGTACTTC
CASSSETALGTQYF
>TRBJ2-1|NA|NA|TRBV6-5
TGTGCCAGCAGTTACCAGGCTAGCGCGTACAATGAGCAGTTCTTC
CASSYQASAYNEQFF
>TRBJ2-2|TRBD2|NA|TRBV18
TGTGCCAGCTCACCAGGGCGGGAGGGGCTGTTTTTT
CASSPGREGLFF
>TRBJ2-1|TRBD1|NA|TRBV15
TGTGCCACAGGGACAGACTATGAGCAGTTCTTC
CATGTDYEQFF
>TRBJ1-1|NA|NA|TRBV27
TGTGCCAGCAGTTTTGGACAGAGCACTGAAGCTTTCTTT
CASSFGQSTEAFF
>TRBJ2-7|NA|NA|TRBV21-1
TGTGCCAGCAAAGCGCCGGGACTACCCTACGAGCAGTACTTC
CASKAPGLPYEQYF
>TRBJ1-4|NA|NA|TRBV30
TGTGCCTGGAGTAACTACCTGTTCGGTGAAAAACTGTTTTTT
CAWSNYLFGEKLFF
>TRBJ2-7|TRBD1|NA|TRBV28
TGTGCCAGCAGTTTTTCGGACAGGGGGCACTACGAGCAGTACTTC
CASSFSDRGHYEQYF
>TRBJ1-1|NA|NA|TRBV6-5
TGTGCCACCGAATCCCCTCCCGGGGCTGAAGCTTTCTTT
CATESPPGAEAFF
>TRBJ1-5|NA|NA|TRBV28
TGTGCCAGCACCGCGACCCCCCTATTAGGGGGCAATCAGCCCCAGCATTTT
CASTATPLLGGNQPQHF
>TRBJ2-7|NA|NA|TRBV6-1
TGTGCCAGCAGTGAAGCAGCAGGGCTTTCCTACGAGCAGTACTTC
CASSEAAGLSYEQYF
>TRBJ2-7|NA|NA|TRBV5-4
TGTGCCAGCAGCTTGGCGGGGGTTCCCTACGAGCAGTACTTC
CASSLAGVPYEQYF
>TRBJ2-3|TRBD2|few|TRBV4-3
TGCGCCAGCAGCCAAGCCGGACTAGGGAGCACAGATACGCAGTATTTT
CASSQAGLGSTDTQYF
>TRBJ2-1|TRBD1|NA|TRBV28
TGTGCCAGCAGCCTTACAGGGGGCCGTGCCTACAATGAGCAGTTCTTC
CASSLTGGRAYNEQFF
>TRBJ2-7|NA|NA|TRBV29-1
TGCAGCGTTGGGACAGAACTCTACGAGCAGTACTTC
CSVGTELYEQYF
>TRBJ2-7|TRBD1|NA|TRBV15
TGTGCCACCAGCAGAGCTGGTGGCAGGGGGCCTTACGAGCAGTACTTC
CATSRAGGRGPYEQYF
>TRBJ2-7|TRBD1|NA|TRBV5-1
TGCGCCAGCAGCGCCGGACAGGTTACCTACGAGCAGTACTTC
CASSAGQVTYEQYF
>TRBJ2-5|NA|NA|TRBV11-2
TGTGCCAGCAGCTCCCGTAGGGGGAGGGAAGAGACCCAGTACTTC
CASSSRRGREETQYF
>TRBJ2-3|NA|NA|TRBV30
TGTGCCTGGAGTCGGGAGCCCCCAGATACGCAGTATTTT
CAWSREPPDTQYF
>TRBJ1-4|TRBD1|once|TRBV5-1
TGCGCCAGCAGCTTGGGGACAGGGGATGAAAAACTGTTTTTT
CASSLGTGDEKLFF
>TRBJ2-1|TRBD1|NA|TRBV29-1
TGCAGCGTTCTTGCAGGGACAGGGGGCGCGAATGAGCAGTTCTTC
CSVLAGTGGANEQFF
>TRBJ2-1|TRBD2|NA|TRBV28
TGTGCCAGCAGTTTGCGTAGGACTAGATACAATGAGCAGTTCTTC
CASSLRRTRYNEQFF